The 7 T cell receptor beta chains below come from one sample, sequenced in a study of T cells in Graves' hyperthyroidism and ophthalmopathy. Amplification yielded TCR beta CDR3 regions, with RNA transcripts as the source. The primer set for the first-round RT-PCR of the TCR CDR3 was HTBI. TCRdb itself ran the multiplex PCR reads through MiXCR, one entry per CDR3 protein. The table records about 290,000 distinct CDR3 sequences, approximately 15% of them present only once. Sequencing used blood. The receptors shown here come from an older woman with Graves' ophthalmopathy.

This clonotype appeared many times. The CDR3 nucleotides read TGTGCCAGCCACGCAGGATCCTATGGCTACACCTTC. The encoded protein is CASHAGSYGYTF. The rearrangement links TRBV28 to TRBJ1-2, with no clear D. Trimming left V 8 bases short and J 4 bases short, with 11 bases between. Per germline, CDR1 MDHEN and CDR2 SYDVKM. This CDR3 has 12 residues.

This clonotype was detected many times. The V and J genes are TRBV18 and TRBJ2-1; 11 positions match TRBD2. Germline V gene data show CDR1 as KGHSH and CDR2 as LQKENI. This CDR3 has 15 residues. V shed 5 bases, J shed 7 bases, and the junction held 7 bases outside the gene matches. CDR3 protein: CASSSLAGGSNEQFF. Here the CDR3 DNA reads TGTGCCAGCTCATCGCTAGCGGGAGGATCTAATGAGCAGTTCTTC.

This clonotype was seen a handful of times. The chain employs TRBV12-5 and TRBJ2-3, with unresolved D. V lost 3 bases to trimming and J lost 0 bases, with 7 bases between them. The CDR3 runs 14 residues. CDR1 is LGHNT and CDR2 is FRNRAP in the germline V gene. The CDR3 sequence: CASGFQASTDTQYF. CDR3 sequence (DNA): TGTGCTAGTGGTTTCCAAGCTAGCACAGATACGCAGTATTTT.

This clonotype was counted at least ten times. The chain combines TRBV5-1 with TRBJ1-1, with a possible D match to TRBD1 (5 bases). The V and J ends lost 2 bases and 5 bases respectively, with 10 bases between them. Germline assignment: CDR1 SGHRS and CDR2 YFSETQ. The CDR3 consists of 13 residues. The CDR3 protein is CASSFEGMTEAFF. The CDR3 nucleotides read TGCGCCAGCAGCTTTGAGGGGATGACTGAAGCTTTCTTT. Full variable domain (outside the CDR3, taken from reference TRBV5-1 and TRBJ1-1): KAGVTQTPRYLIKTRGQQVTLSCSPISGHRSVSWYQQTPGQGLQFLFEYFSETQRNKGNFPGRFSGRQFSNSRSEMNVSTLELGDSALYLCASSFEGMTEAFFGQGTRLTVV.

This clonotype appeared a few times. The CDR3 DNA is TGTGCCAGCAGCTTAGCGGGGGCCCTCAATGAGCAGTTCTTC. Translating gives CASSLAGALNEQFF. The chain carries TRBV6-2 or TRBV6-3 and TRBJ2-1; 9 bases fit TRBD2. In germline, CDR1 is MNHEY, CDR2 SVGEGT. CDR3 length: 14 amino acids. V shed 6 bases, J shed 6 bases, and the junction held 6 bases outside the gene matches.

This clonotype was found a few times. This CDR3 reads CASSPPGLGQFF. CDR3 DNA: TGTGCCAGCTCACCACCAGGGTTAGGGCAGTTCTTC. This chain connects TRBV18 to TRBJ2-1; D gene ambiguous. CDR3 size: 12 residues. Germline loops: CDR1 KGHSH, CDR2 LQKENI. Trimming cost V 0 bases and J 12 bases, with 9 bases left between them.

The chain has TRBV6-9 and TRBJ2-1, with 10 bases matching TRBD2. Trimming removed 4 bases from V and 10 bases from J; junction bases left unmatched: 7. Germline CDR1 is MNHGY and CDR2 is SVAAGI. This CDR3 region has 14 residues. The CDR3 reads CASSSERGGREQFF. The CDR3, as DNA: TGTGCCAGCAGTTCAGAGCGGGGGGGCCGAGAGCAGTTCTTC.